This T cell receptor (beta chain) was sequenced in a study of cytomegalovirus exposure and HLA in healthy donors. With respect to this clone: Its antigen remains unknown.

Study results and limitations: The study labeled approximately 150 TCR beta chains cytomegalovirus-associated. Rarity held for most TCR sequences, but there were some public TCRs that occurred in many donors.

Repertoires were generated with immunoSEQ multiplex PCR, while TCRdb's copy carries only in-frame clones and drops some. The sample lists approximately 160,000 clones; roughly 90% were seen once. The sample consisted of PBMCs. The receptor was isolated from a man younger than 35 in good health and CMV-seropositive.

The CDR3 is CVVREGGMNTEAFF. The CDR3 DNA follows: TGTGTCGTAAGGGAGGGGGGCATGAACACTGAAGCTTTCTTT. The genes are TRBV28 and TRBJ1-1; perhaps TRBD1 as D (6 bases). This CDR3 comprises 14 residues. Looked up from germline, CDR1 is MDHEN and CDR2 is SYDVKM.